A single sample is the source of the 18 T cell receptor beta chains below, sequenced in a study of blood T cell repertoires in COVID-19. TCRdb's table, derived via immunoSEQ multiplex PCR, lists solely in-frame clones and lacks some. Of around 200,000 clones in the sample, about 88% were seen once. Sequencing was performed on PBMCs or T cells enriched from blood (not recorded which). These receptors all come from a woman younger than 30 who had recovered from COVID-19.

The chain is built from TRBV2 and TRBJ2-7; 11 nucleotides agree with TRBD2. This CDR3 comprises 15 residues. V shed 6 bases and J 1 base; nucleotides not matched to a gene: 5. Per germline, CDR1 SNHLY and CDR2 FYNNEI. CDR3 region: CASRSLAGVSYEQYF. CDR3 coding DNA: TGTGCCAGCAGGTCACTAGCGGGGGTTTCCTACGAGCAGTACTTC.

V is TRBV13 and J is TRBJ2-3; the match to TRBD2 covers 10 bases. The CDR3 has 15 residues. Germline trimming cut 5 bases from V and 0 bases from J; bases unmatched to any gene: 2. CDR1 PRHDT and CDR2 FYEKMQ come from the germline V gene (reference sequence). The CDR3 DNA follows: TGTGCCAGCAGCACTAGCGGGACTAGCACAGATACGCAGTATTTT. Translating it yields CASSTSGTSTDTQYF.

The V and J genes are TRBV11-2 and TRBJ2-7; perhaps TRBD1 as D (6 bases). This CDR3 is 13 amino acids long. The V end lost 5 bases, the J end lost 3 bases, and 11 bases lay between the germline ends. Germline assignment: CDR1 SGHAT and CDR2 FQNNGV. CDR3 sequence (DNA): TGTGCCAGCAGCCAAGGACAGTTCTACGAGCAGTACTTC. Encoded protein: CASSQGQFYEQYF.

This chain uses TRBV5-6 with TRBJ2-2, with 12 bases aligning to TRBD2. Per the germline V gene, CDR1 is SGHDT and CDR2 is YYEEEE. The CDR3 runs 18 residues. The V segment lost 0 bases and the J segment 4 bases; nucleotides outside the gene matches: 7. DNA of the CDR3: TGTGCCAGCAGCTTGGAAACCCTAGCGGGGGGGAGCACCGGGGAGCTGTTTTTT. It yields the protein CASSLETLAGGSTGELFF.

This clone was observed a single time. The DNA of the CDR3 is TGCGCCAGCAGTGTTGGACAGGGGGGTTCCGGGGAGCAGTACTTC. Its protein product is CASSVGQGGSGEQYF. This chain uses TRBV4-1 with TRBJ2-7; the match to TRBD1 covers 10 bases. Germline CDR1 MGHRA, CDR2 YSYEKL. J gave up 7 bases and V 6 bases, and 12 bases lay outside the gene matches. This CDR3 spans 15 amino acids.

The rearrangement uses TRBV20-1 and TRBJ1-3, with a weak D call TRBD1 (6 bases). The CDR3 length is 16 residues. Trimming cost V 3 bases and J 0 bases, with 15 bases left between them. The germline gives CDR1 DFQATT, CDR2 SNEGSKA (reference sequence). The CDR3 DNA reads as TGCAGTGCTAGTCCGGGGGGCAGACACTCTGGAAACACCATATATTTT. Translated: CSASPGGRHSGNTIYF.

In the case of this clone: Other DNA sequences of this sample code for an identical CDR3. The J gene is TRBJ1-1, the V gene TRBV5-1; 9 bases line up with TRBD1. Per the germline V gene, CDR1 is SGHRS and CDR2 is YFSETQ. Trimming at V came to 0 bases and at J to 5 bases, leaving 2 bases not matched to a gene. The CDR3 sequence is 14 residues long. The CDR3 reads CASSLGTGATEAFF. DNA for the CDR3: TGCGCCAGCAGCTTGGGGACAGGGGCTACTGAAGCTTTCTTT.

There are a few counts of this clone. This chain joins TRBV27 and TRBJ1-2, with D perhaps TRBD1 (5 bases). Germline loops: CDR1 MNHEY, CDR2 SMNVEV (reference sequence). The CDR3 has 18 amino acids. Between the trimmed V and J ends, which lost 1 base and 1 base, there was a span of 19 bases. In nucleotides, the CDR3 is TGTGCCAGCAGTTTATTGGGCTTCGGACAAGTGGGTAACTATGGCTACACCTTC. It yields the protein CASSLLGFGQVGNYGYTF.

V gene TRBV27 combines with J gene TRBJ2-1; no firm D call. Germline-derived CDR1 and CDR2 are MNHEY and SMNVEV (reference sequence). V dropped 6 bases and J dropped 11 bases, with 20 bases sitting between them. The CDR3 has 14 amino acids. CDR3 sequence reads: CASSISTLGNQQFF. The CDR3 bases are TGTGCCAGCAGCATATCGACCCTAGGTAACCAGCAGTTCTTC.

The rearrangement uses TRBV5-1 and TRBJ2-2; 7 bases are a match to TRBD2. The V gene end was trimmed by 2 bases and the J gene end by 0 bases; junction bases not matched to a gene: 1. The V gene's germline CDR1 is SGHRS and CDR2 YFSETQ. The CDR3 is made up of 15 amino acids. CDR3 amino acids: CASSFAGANTGELFF. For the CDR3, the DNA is TGCGCCAGCAGCTTTGCGGGAGCGAACACCGGGGAGCTGTTTTTT.

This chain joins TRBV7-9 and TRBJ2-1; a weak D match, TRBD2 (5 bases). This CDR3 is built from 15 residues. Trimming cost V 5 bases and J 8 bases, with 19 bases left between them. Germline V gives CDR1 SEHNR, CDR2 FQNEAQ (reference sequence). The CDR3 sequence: CASSRVLGVVHEQFF. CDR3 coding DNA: TGTGCCAGCAGCCGAGTACTGGGAGTGGTCCATGAGCAGTTCTTC.

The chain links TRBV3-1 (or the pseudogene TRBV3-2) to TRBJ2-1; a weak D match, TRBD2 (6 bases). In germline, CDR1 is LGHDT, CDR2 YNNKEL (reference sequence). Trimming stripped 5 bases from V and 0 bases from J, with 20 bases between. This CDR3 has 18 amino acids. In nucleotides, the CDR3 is TGTGCCAGCAGCGGGACTGGTTCGGCGGGCGACTCCTACAATGAGCAGTTCTTC. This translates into CASSGTGSAGDSYNEQFF.

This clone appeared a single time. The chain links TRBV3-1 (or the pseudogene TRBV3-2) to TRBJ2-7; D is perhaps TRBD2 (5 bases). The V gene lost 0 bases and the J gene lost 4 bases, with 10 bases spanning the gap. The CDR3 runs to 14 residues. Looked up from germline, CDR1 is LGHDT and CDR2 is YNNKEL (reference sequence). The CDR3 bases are TGTGCCAGCAGCCAAGAGCTACTAGGATACGAGCAGTACTTC. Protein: CASSQELLGYEQYF.

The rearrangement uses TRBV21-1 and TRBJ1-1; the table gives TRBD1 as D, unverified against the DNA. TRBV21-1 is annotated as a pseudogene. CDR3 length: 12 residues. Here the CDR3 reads CASRGLNTEAFF. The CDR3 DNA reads TGTGCCAGCAGGGGCTTAAACACTGAAGCTTTCTTT.

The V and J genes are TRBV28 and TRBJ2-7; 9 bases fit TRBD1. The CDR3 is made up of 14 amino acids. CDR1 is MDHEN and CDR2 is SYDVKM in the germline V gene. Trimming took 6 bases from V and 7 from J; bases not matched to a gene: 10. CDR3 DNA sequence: TGTGCCAGCAGCTACGGTACAGGGGGCTGGGAGCAGTACTTC. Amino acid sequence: CASSYGTGGWEQYF.

The DNA for the CDR3 is TGTGCCACCTCCGCCGGCGGGAATGATGAAAAACTGTTTTTT. Residues: CATSAGGNDEKLFF. This chain joins TRBV15 and TRBJ1-4; D uncertain. V lost 8 bases and J lost 6, with 16 bases in between. The CDR3 spans 14 residues. The germline CDR1 and CDR2 sequences are LNHNV and YYDKDF (reference sequence).

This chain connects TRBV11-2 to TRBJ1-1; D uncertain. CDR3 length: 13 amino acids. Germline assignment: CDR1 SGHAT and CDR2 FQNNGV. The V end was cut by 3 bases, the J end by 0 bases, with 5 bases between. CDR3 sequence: CASSFEMNTEAFF. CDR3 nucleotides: TGTGCCAGCAGCTTTGAGATGAACACTGAAGCTTTCTTT.

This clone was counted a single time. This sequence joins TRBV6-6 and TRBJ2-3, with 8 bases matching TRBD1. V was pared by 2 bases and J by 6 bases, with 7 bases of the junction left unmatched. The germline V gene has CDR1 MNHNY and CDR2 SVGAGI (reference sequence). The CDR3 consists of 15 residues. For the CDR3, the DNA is TGTGCCAGCAGTTACCTAACAGGGGGGACGGATACGCAGTATTTT. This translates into CASSYLTGGTDTQYF.